These 26 T cell receptor beta chains came from one sample sequenced in a study of OX40 agonist ivuxolimab in advanced cancers. Here immunoSEQ multiplex PCR was the method, and the copy in TCRdb shows in-frame clones only, minus some. Here the sample spans over 40,000 clones, about 80% being singletons. The starting material was CD4+ or CD8+ T cells sorted from blood, obtained in a trial of the OX40 agonist ivuxolimab. The receptors were sampled from an adult with an advanced solid tumor such as melanoma, head and neck, liver or kidney cancer.

J is TRBJ1-2 and V is TRBV6-6; a possible D gene is TRBD1 (6 bases). Trimming left V 11 bases short and J 2 bases short, with 15 bases between. The germline CDR1 and CDR2 sequences are MNHNY and SVGAGI (reference sequence). CDR3 length: 13 amino acids. The CDR3 DNA follows: TGTGCCTCGGGGGAGGGGGGCAACTATGGCTACACCTTC. Its protein product is CASGEGGNYGYTF.

This clone appeared a few times. This chain uses TRBV5-4 with TRBJ1-1; D gene ambiguous. CDR3 size: 13 residues. Deletions cut 4 bases from V and 1 base from J, with 8 bases between. The V gene's germline CDR1 is SGHNT and CDR2 YYREEE (reference sequence). Here the CDR3 reads CASSPSQNTEAFF. CDR3 in DNA: TGTGCCAGCAGCCCTTCACAGAACACTGAAGCTTTCTTT.

The J gene is TRBJ1-1, the V gene TRBV7-9; no firm D call. The V end lost 4 bases, the J end lost 6 bases, and 12 bases lay between the germline ends. This CDR3 has 13 residues. From germline, CDR1 is SEHNR and CDR2 FQNEAQ (reference sequence). The CDR3 DNA is TGTGCCAGCAGCTCGCCGAGGACTTCTGAAGCTTTCTTT. Translated: CASSSPRTSEAFF.

The chain links TRBV5-1 to TRBJ1-1; D gene ambiguous. CDR3 length: 13 amino acids. Trimming left V 2 bases short and J 1 base short, with 6 bases between. The V gene's germline CDR1 is SGHRS and CDR2 YFSETQ. For the CDR3, the DNA is TGCGCCAGCAGCTTTCTCCAGAACACTGAAGCTTTCTTT. It is translated as CASSFLQNTEAFF. Complete variable domain (other parts from reference TRBV5-1 and TRBJ1-1): KAGVTQTPRYLIKTRGQQVTLSCSPISGHRSVSWYQQTPGQGLQFLFEYFSETQRNKGNFPGRFSGRQFSNSRSEMNVSTLELGDSALYLCASSFLQNTEAFFGQGTRLTVV.

This clone was detected a few times. The chain recombines TRBV5-6 with TRBJ2-1; no firm D call. Trimming took 4 bases from V and 0 from J, leaving 11 bases between them. Germline loops: CDR1 SGHDT, CDR2 YYEEEE. This CDR3 spans 15 amino acids. CDR3 amino acids: CASSPKWGSYNEQFF. CDR3 bases: TGTGCCAGCAGCCCCAAGTGGGGCTCCTACAATGAGCAGTTCTTC.

The rearrangement joins TRBV19 to TRBJ1-5; D remains ambiguous. The CDR3 is 16 amino acids. Germline values: CDR1 LNHDA, CDR2 SQIVND (reference sequence). The V end was cut by 4 bases, the J end by 7 bases, with 20 bases between. The CDR3 loop is CASSTRAEIIGQPQHF. Written as DNA, the CDR3 is TGTGCCAGTAGTACCCGCGCAGAAATCATCGGGCAGCCCCAGCATTTT.

The rearrangement uses TRBV27 and TRBJ2-5; no definite D call. The CDR3 length is 14 residues. Germline lookup yields CDR1 MNHEY and CDR2 SMNVEV (reference sequence). Trimming removed 5 bases from V and 10 bases from J, with 20 bases in between. The CDR3 spells CASSPTLPRGDQYF. The CDR3 nucleotides are TGTGCCAGCAGTCCAACTCTCCCCCGCGGTGACCAGTACTTC.

Comments on this clone: Mismatch with germline at one junction end may stem from a read error. The J gene is TRBJ2-3, the V gene TRBV7-7; TRBD1 agrees at 8 bases. The CDR3 runs to 14 residues. Germline V gives CDR1 SSHAT, CDR2 FNYEAQ (reference sequence). CDR3 protein: CASSLGTGTDAQYF. CDR3 DNA: TGTGCCAGCAGCTTGGGGACAGGCACAGATGCGCAGTATTTT.

The genes are TRBV27 and TRBJ2-3; TRBD2 agrees at 10 bases. Germline V gives CDR1 MNHEY, CDR2 SMNVEV (reference sequence). The CDR3 spans 16 residues. V lost 7 bases and J lost 2; bases outside the gene matches: 9. The CDR3: CASTAGLAGATDTQYF. As DNA, the CDR3 is TGTGCCAGCACTGCCGGGCTAGCGGGGGCCACAGATACGCAGTATTTT.

The chain is built from TRBV7-9 and TRBJ2-1; D ambiguous. The CDR3 is 15 residues long. Per the germline V gene, CDR1 is SEHNR and CDR2 is FQNEAQ (reference sequence). Trimming stripped 1 base from V and 0 bases from J, with 7 bases between. The CDR3 DNA reads as TGTGCCAGCAGCTTAGGTCTCTTCTCCTACAATGAGCAGTTCTTC. This sequence encodes CASSLGLFSYNEQFF. Full variable domain (outside the CDR3, taken from reference TRBV7-9 and TRBJ2-1): DTGVSQNPRHKITKRGQNVTFRCDPISEHNRLYWYRQTLGQGPEFLTYFQNEAQLEKSRLLSDRFSAERPKGSFSTLEIQRTEQGDSAMYLCASSLGLFSYNEQFFGPGTRLTVL.

This chain links TRBV5-1 with TRBJ2-3; 10 bases align to TRBD2. CDR1 and CDR2 (germline): SGHRS, YFSETQ. There are 17 residues in the CDR3. J gave up 5 bases and V 4 bases, and 13 bases lay outside the gene matches. CDR3 residues: CASSRDAGSGGIDTQYF. CDR3 nucleotide sequence: TGCGCCAGCAGCCGTGACGCGGGTAGCGGGGGGATAGATACGCAGTATTTT.

The chain employs TRBV13 and TRBJ1-6, with unresolved D. The CDR3 runs 12 residues. V was pared by 6 bases and J by 9 bases, with 9 bases between. Germline CDR1 PRHDT, CDR2 FYEKMQ (reference sequence). This CDR3 reads CASSLWPSPLHF. CDR3 bases: TGTGCCAGCAGTTTATGGCCTTCACCCCTCCACTTT.

This chain uses TRBV10-1 with TRBJ2-7; TRBD1 matches at 9 bases. V was pared by 0 bases and J by 4 bases, with 7 bases of the junction left unmatched. This CDR3 is built from 16 residues. Germline assignment: CDR1 WNHNN and CDR2 SYGVQD (reference sequence). The CDR3 region has the DNA TGCGCCAGCAGTGAGTCTCAGAACAGGGGGCGGTACGAGCAGTACTTC. Its translation: CASSESQNRGRYEQYF.

This clone was seen a single time. V is TRBV15 and J is TRBJ2-1; possibly TRBD2 for D (5 bases). The V gene lost 3 bases and the J gene lost 3 bases, with 18 bases spanning the gap. The CDR3 has 17 amino acids. Per the germline V gene, CDR1 is LNHNV and CDR2 is YYDKDF (reference sequence). The CDR3 sequence: CATSREPGVASYNEQFF. The CDR3 DNA sequence: TGTGCCACCAGCAGGGAGCCCGGGGTAGCGAGCTACAATGAGCAGTTCTTC.

The chain employs TRBV5-6 and TRBJ2-7; 7 bases are shared with TRBD1. Germline V gene sequence: CDR1 SGHDT, CDR2 YYEEEE. V gave up 4 bases and J gave up 2 bases; unmatched junction bases: 6. This CDR3 has 14 residues. This chain's CDR3 is CASSTQGPTYEQYF. CDR3 DNA sequence: TGTGCCAGCAGCACACAGGGGCCAACCTACGAGCAGTACTTC.

This clone showed up just once. The chain links TRBV7-2 to TRBJ2-3, with D unclear. V was cut by 2 bases and J by 0 bases, with 12 bases left in between. The CDR3 spans 16 residues. Germline V gives CDR1 SGHTA, CDR2 FQGNSA. The CDR3 DNA follows: TGTGCCAGCAGCTTAATGCGGTCCAGTAGCACAGATACGCAGTATTTT. Protein product: CASSLMRSSSTDTQYF.

The rearrangement uses TRBV5-5 and TRBJ1-2, with 7 bases identical to TRBD1. There are 15 residues in the CDR3. CDR1 SGHKS and CDR2 YYEKEE come from the germline V gene (reference sequence). V shed 0 bases and J 8 bases; nucleotides not matched to a gene: 10. CDR3 amino acids: CASSLASTGVEGYTF. DNA for the CDR3: TGTGCCAGCAGCTTGGCCTCAACAGGGGTAGAGGGCTACACCTTC.

The chain carries TRBV5-1 and TRBJ1-1; 8 bases agree with TRBD1. CDR1 is SGHRS and CDR2 is YFSETQ in the germline V gene. This CDR3 has 14 residues. The ends lost 4 bases at V and 4 bases at J; junction bases unmatched: 6. The CDR3 region is CASSNRQGTTEAFF. The CDR3 nucleotides are TGCGCCAGCAGCAACCGACAGGGGACCACTGAAGCTTTCTTT.

The chain employs TRBV2 and TRBJ1-6; no clear D. Trimming took 4 bases from V and 9 from J, leaving 10 bases between them. This CDR3 contains 13 residues. CDR1 and CDR2 (germline): SNHLY, FYNNEI. CDR3 in amino acids: CASSVGVSSPLHF. CDR3 sequence (DNA): TGTGCCAGCAGTGTCGGGGTGAGTTCACCCCTCCACTTT.

The chain recombines TRBV10-3 with TRBJ2-1; D remains ambiguous. CDR1 and CDR2 from the germline V gene are ENHRY and SYGVKD. The CDR3 spans 16 residues. V lost 3 bases, J lost 0 bases, and 12 bases lay in between. Written as DNA, the CDR3 is TGTGCCATCAGTGACGGGCAGATGACCTCCTACAATGAGCAGTTCTTC. It is translated as CAISDGQMTSYNEQFF.

V gene TRBV6-1 combines with J gene TRBJ1-2; the D gene is possibly TRBD1 (6 bases). Trimming removed 5 bases at V and 4 bases at J, with 11 bases between. This CDR3 spans 13 amino acids. In germline, CDR1 is MNHNS, CDR2 SASEGT. This CDR3 is CASSRDKSYGYTF. In DNA, the CDR3 is TGTGCCAGCAGTCGGGACAAATCCTATGGCTACACCTTC.

The V gene is TRBV4-3, the J gene TRBJ2-5, with D perhaps being TRBD1 or TRBD2 (7 bases each). Trimming took off 0 bases at V and 5 bases at J, with 22 bases between the two ends. The CDR3 is 18 amino acids. The germline V gene has CDR1 LGHNA and CDR2 YSLEER. The CDR3: CASSQEVGGRGRLETQYF. The DNA of the CDR3 is TGCGCCAGCAGCCAAGAAGTCGGAGGGAGGGGGCGCTTGGAGACCCAGTACTTC.

In this sample, this clone turned up a few times. The chain joins TRBV5-1 to TRBJ1-2; 9 nucleotides agree with TRBD1. CDR3 length equals 15 residues. CDR1 and CDR2 from the germline V gene are SGHRS and YFSETQ. V was clipped by 3 bases and J by 4 bases; unmatched bases: 7. CDR3: CASSSGQGSVYGYTF. DNA for the CDR3: TGCGCCAGCAGCTCCGGACAGGGGAGTGTCTATGGCTACACCTTC.

This chain connects TRBV6-5 to TRBJ1-2; perhaps TRBD1 as D (5 bases). Between the trimmed V and J ends, which lost 8 bases and 4 bases, there was a span of 17 bases. This CDR3 region has 14 residues. Germline assignment: CDR1 MNHEY and CDR2 SVGAGI. Here the CDR3 DNA reads TGTGCCAGCTCGGGTGGCAGGGACTCCTATGGCTACACCTTC. This encodes CASSGGRDSYGYTF.

The genes are TRBV5-1 and TRBJ1-2; D gene unclear. Looked up from germline, CDR1 is SGHRS and CDR2 is YFSETQ. The CDR3 spans 14 residues. Trimming removed 0 bases from V and 5 bases from J, with 11 bases in between. The CDR3, as DNA: TGCGCCAGCAGCTTGGAGGACGGCCGATATGGCTACACCTTC. Translation: CASSLEDGRYGYTF.

The chain employs TRBV5-1 and TRBJ2-5; 8 nucleotides line up with TRBD2. In germline, CDR1 is SGHRS, CDR2 YFSETQ. The CDR3 loop spans 16 amino acids. V shed 0 bases, J shed 2 bases, and the junction held 6 bases outside the gene matches. Here the CDR3 reads CASSLGNSGVQETQYF. The DNA of the CDR3 is TGCGCCAGCAGCTTGGGAAATAGCGGGGTACAAGAGACCCAGTACTTC. Variable domain in full (rest from reference TRBV5-1 and TRBJ2-5): KAGVTQTPRYLIKTRGQQVTLSCSPISGHRSVSWYQQTPGQGLQFLFEYFSETQRNKGNFPGRFSGRQFSNSRSEMNVSTLELGDSALYLCASSLGNSGVQETQYFGPGTRLLVL.